The 11 T cell receptor beta chains below all came from one sample that was sequenced in a study of regulatory T cells in long-lasting Graves disease (dated by TCRdb to about 2021). The receptor library was made with multiplex PCR. TCRdb names Illumina HiSeq 4000 as the instrument used. CDR3 regions were amplified by Arm-PCR with iRepertoire HTBI primers to construct TCR beta libraries. In TCRdb, the public reads were trimmed at Q25 with fastp and aligned with MiXCR, with productive beta chains retained. For every CDR3 protein sequence, its rows merge into one entry that carries the most common genes and DNA. In all, the sample holds around 460,000 distinct CDR3 sequences, and less than 25% of those were seen once. About an eighth of the sample belongs to the ten largest clones. Sample time point, as interpreted from the label and publication: persistent/refractory GD, antithyroid drugs over 5 years with positive TRAb. For both TCR sequencing and RNA sequencing, RNA was extracted from PBMCs in TRIzol.

The sample was peripheral blood mononuclear cells (PBMCs), taken when the disease was refractory, from a patient treated with antithyroid drugs. The receptor source for this set is a female donor with Graves disease.

Regarding this clonotype: This could be a read error, since a much larger clone is one nucleotide away. The chain is built from TRBV12-3 or TRBV12-4 and TRBJ1-4; unclear D gene. CDR3 length: 13 residues. CDR3 loop: CASSLVRAGRLVF. In DNA, the CDR3 is TGTGCCAGCAGTTTAGTTAGGGCAGGCCGGCTGGTTTTT.

This clonotype was found many times. The V gene is TRBV12-5, the J gene TRBJ2-4; D gene unclear. Trimming stripped 4 bases from V and 8 bases from J, with 21 bases between. The CDR3 runs 16 residues. Germline CDR1 is LGHNT and CDR2 is FRNRAP. The CDR3 DNA sequence: TGTGCTAGTGGTTCAAGAGACTTGGGCACGCCAGACATTCAGTACTTC. As protein: CASGSRDLGTPDIQYF.

The chain combines TRBV7-3 with TRBJ2-5; 9 bases map to TRBD2. Per the germline V gene, CDR1 is SGHTA and CDR2 is FQGTGA. The CDR3 covers 15 residues. V dropped 3 bases and J dropped 2; count of bases not matched to a gene: 4. The CDR3 DNA follows: TGTGCCAGCAGCTTGCGGGGGGGCAATCAAGAGACCCAGTACTTC. Amino acid sequence: CASSLRGGNQETQYF.

Ten or more counts support this clonotype. The chain uses TRBV28 and TRBJ1-1, with D possibly TRBD1 on 5 matching bases. Deletions cut 3 bases from V and 1 base from J, with 9 bases between. Germline CDR1 reads MDHEN; CDR2 reads SYDVKM. This CDR3 has 14 amino acids. CDR3 sequence: CASSLGVRNTEAFF. The CDR3 DNA reads TGTGCCAGCAGTTTGGGGGTTCGGAACACTGAAGCTTTCTTT.

Ten or more counts support this clonotype. The gene calls are TRBV28 and TRBJ2-4, with 8 bases matching TRBD2. The CDR3 is 15 amino acids. The junction had 8 bases not matched to a gene; V was cut back by 3 bases and J by 7 bases. Germline V CDR1 and CDR2: MDHEN, SYDVKM. CDR3 sequence: CASSFWREAENIQYF. Written as DNA, the CDR3 is TGTGCCAGCAGTTTCTGGCGGGAGGCGGAGAACATTCAGTACTTC.

This clonotype was detected only a few times. This rearrangement joins TRBV30 to TRBJ1-2; TRBD1 matches 9 bases. The CDR3 has 12 amino acids. The germline CDR1 and CDR2 sequences are GTSNPN and SVGIG (reference sequence). The J segment lost 5 bases and the V segment lost 4 bases, leaving 2 bases of the junction unmatched. CDR3 nucleotide sequence: TGTGCCTGGACCGGGACAGGGTATGGCTACACCTTC. This encodes CAWTGTGYGYTF.

This sequence joins TRBV3-1 and TRBJ1-1; the D gene is possibly TRBD1 (5 bases). CDR1 and CDR2 from the germline V gene are LGHDT and YNNKEL (reference sequence). This CDR3 region has 15 residues. Deletions cut 5 bases from V and 1 base from J, with 14 bases between. The CDR3 nucleotides read TGTGCCAGCAGCTACGGACACCCCGAGAACACTGAAGCTTTCTTT. It codes for CASSYGHPENTEAFF.

V and J are TRBV12-3 or TRBV12-4 and TRBJ1-2; 7 bases match TRBD1. V trimming: 8 bases; J trimming: 4 bases; junction bases outside the gene matches: 7. The CDR3 covers 13 residues. For the CDR3, the DNA is TGTGCCAGCGGATTCAGGGGGTCCTATGGCTACACCTTC. Translation: CASGFRGSYGYTF.

The chain uses TRBV11-1 and TRBJ2-7; D not certain. CDR3 length: 13 amino acids. Germline V lookup: CDR1 SGHAT, CDR2 FQDESV (reference sequence). V lost 4 bases and J lost 3, with 10 bases in between. CDR3 bases: TGTGCCAGCAGCTCCGGGCCCATCTACGAGCAGTACTTC. It yields the protein CASSSGPIYEQYF.

This chain links TRBV5-6 with TRBJ1-1; possibly TRBD1 for D (6 bases). The germline V gene encodes CDR1 SGHDT and CDR2 YYEEEE. V shed 2 bases and J shed 8 bases, with 13 bases lying between them. The CDR3 extends over 13 amino acids. CDR3 residues: CASSLIFQGEAFF. In nucleotides, the CDR3 is TGTGCCAGCAGCTTAATATTCCAGGGGGAAGCTTTCTTT.

Worth noting for this clonotype: This may stem from a read error, because a much larger clone lies one nucleotide away. This rearrangement joins TRBV2 to TRBJ2-3, with D possibly TRBD1 on 5 matching bases. This CDR3 spans 14 amino acids. The germline V gene has CDR1 SNHLY and CDR2 FYNNEI. CDR3 region: CASRDIFSTDAQYF. In DNA, the CDR3 is TGTGCCAGCAGGGACATCTTTAGCACAGATGCGCAGTATTTT. The entire variable domain, with the rest obtained from reference TRBV2 and TRBJ2-3, is as follows: EPEVTQTPSHQVTQMGQEVILRCVPISNHLYFYWYRQILGQKVEFLVSFYNNEISEKSEIFDDQFSVERPDGSNFTLKIRSTKLEDSAMYFCASRDIFSTDAQYFGPGTRLTVL.